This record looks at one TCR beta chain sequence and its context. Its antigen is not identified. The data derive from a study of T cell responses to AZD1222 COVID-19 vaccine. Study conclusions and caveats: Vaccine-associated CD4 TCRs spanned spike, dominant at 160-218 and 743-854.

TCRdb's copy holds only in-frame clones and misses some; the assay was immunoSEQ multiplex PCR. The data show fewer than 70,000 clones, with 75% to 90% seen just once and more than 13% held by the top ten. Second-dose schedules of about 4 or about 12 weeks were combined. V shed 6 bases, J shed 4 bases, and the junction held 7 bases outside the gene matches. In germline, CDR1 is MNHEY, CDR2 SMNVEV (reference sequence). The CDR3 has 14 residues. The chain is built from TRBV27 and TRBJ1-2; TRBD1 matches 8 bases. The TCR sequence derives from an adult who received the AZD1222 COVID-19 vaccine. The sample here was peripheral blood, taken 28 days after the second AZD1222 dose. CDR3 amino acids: CASSSSTGVYGYTF. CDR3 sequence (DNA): TGTGCCAGCAGCTCATCGACAGGGGTCTATGGCTACACCTTC.